The T cell receptor beta chain under discussion was sequenced for a study of beta chain features in type 1 diabetes. Study in general: In all, around 99 million sorted cells from all samples were analyzed.

Sorting of CD4+ naive, central memory, regulatory and stem cell-like memory cells was performed via CD45RO/CCR7/CD25/CD127/CD95/CD27. All of the sorted populations showed purity greater than 95%. Germline V CDR1 and CDR2: MDHEN, SYDVKM. The V end lost 10 bases, the J end lost 4 bases, and 14 bases lay between the germline ends. The CDR3 sequence is 13 residues long. As every portion of the isolated RNA was reverse transcribed, the sequencing read expressed TCRB transcripts. Profiling relied on immunoSEQ multiplex PCR, and the TCRdb table lists in-frame clones only, not all of them. The sample comprises roughly 140,000 clones, about 7.3% of which are singletons, and 0.65% rests with the top ten.

J is TRBJ1-5 and V is TRBV28; D possibly corresponds to TRBD1 (6 bases). The sample consisted of central memory CD4+ T cells from blood. This sequence was found in a man younger than 35 in good health. CDR3 region: CAIRTGLNQPQHF. In nucleotides, the CDR3 is TGTGCCATCCGTACAGGGCTTAATCAGCCCCAGCATTTT.